The T cell receptor beta chain described here comes from a study of blood T cell repertoires in COVID-19. About the study: There were acute and convalescent COVID-19 samples, and they came from the United States, Italy and Spain. T cells, B-cell-depleted T cells, or PBMCs supplied cDNA or gDNA.

A few counts support this clone. The protocol was immunoSEQ multiplex PCR, while the TCRdb copy is restricted to in-frame clones and leaves out a portion. Found here are some 190,000 clones, 88% of them singletons; the top ten hold 1.5%. This CDR3 region has 18 residues. In germline, CDR1 is SGHVS, CDR2 FQNEAQ. V dropped 5 bases and J dropped 3; count of bases not matched to a gene: 16. This clonotype was sampled from a man younger than 35 with active or convalescent COVID-19. The chain joins TRBV7-8 to TRBJ2-1; the match to TRBD2 covers 7 bases. Material for sequencing was peripheral blood. The DNA of the CDR3 is TGTGCCAGCAGCGGGGGGGGAGCGGCCATAACCTACTACAATGAGCAGTTCTTC. Residues: CASSGGGAAITYYNEQFF.